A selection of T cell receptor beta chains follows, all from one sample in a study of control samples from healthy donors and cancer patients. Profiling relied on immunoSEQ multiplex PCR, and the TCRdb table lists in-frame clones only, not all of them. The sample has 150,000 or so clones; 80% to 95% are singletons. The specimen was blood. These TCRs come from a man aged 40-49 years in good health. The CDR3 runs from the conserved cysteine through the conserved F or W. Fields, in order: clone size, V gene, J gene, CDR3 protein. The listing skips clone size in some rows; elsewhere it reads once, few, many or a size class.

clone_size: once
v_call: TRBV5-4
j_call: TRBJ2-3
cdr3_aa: CASSLAVASTDTQYF

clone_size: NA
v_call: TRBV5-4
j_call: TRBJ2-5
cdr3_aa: CASSPGGSGAIETQYF

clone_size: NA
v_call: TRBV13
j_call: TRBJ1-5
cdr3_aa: CASSLGGGNQPQHF

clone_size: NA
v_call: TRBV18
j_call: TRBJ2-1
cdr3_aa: CASSLVAGGFYNEQFF

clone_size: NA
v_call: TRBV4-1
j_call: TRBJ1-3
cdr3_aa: CASSQDSTSNTIYF

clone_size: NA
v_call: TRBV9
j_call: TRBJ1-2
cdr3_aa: CASSGDSYYGYTF

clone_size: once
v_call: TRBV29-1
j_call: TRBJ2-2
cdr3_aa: CSAAGGPNTGELFF

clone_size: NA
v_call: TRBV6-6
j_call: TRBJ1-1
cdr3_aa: CASSNRGELLDTEAFF

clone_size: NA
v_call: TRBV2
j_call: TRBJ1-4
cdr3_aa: CASKGTGVEKLFF

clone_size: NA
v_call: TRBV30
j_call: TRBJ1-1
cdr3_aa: CAWRAGMNTEAFF

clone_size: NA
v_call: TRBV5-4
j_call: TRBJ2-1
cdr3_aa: CASSLKLAGGVEQFF

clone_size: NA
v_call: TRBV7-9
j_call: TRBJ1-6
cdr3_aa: CASSGSRGQQPSYNSPLHF

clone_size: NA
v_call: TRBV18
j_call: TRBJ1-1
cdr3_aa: CASSLKTTGSSTEAFF

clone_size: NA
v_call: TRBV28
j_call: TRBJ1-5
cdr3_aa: CASSSPGQNQPQHF

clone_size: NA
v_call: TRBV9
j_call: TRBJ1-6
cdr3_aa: CASSVKTGNSPLHF

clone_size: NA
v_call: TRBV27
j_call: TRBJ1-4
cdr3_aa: CASSFFGFGEKLFF

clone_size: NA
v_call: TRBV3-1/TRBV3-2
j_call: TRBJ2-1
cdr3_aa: CASSQLTGAPNEQFF

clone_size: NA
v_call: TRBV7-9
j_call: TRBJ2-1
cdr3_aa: CASSSPGTGHNEQFF